This T cell receptor (beta chain) emerged from a study of T-cell memory formation after mild COVID-19. Study-wide points: Contracting CD4+ clones were located mainly in CM and EM, and CD8+ clones in EMRA.

This clonotype has just a few counts. As yet, its antigen is unknown. The germline CDR1 and CDR2 sequences are LNHDA and SQIVND (reference sequence). The V gene end was trimmed by 5 bases and the J gene end by 2 bases; junction bases not matched to a gene: 4. The length of the CDR3 is 16 residues. TCRdb fed the 5' RACE reads into MiXCR, producing one record per CDR3 protein. The sample carries fewer than 650,000 distinct CDR3 sequences, 17% recorded once. J is TRBJ2-6 and V is TRBV19; 9 bases line up with TRBD1. Sequencing input: PBMCs or a T cell subset sorted from them (not recorded which). This TCR derives from an adult woman who had mild COVID-19 (a few samples of this study predate the infection). Cell type and time point are not known. The CDR3 region has the DNA TGTGCCAGTAGTGCGAGACAGGGGGCTGGGGCCAACGTCCTGACTTTC. Its protein is CASSARQGAGANVLTF.